Detailed here is one T cell receptor beta chain. The antigen is undetermined. Sequencing of DNA taken from cultured CD4+ T cells relied on the Oncomine TCR Beta short-read assay. TCRdb fed the PCR reads into MiXCR, producing one record per CDR3 protein. This table holds around 5,000 distinct CDR3 sequences, roughly 46% found once. Described treatment: approximately nine-day PBMC culture with coronavirus spike peptide pools or control peptides (ViraFEST assay). Peptide-pool expansion of antigen-specific T cells preceded TCR sequencing in ViraFEST. Cell culture was performed with roughly 1.8 million PBMCs per well in the presence of 8.5 to 10 IU/ml IL-2 and roughly 9.7 ug/ml peptide pools. Germline values: CDR1 LNHDA, CDR2 SQIVND (reference sequence). Trimming cost V 7 bases and J 4 bases, with 19 bases left between them. The CDR3 is made up of 15 amino acids. The data originate from a study of vaccination and CD4 T cells after COVID-19. On the study more broadly: As a positive control, some control cultures were given a CEFX pool, while others were given an HIV-1 Nef pool or no peptide. Regarding the study as a whole: Convalescent patients gained a median approximately 90% of their reactive clones only post-vaccination.

The specimen was CD4+ T cells from blood, cultured in vitro, collected after SARS-CoV-2 vaccination. This receptor was identified in a human donor who had recovered from COVID-19. The J gene is TRBJ1-1, the V gene TRBV19; possibly TRBD1 for D (6 bases). CDR3 loop: CASTSGGGRGTEAFF. Written as DNA, the CDR3 is TGTGCCAGTACCTCAGGCGGGGGCAGGGGCACTGAAGCTTTCTTT.